This T cell receptor (beta chain) was recovered during a study of cytomegalovirus exposure and HLA in healthy donors. The study's findings and limits: Productive rates of about 87% or about 30% were seen for most TCR beta V segments in an earlier analysis. HLA-A and HLA-B allele assignments for most subjects were reportedly predicted accurately using TCR beta sequences.

13 Jbeta primers and 60 Vbeta primers were used for the PCR. Assay used: immunoSEQ multiplex PCR; TCRdb lists only in-frame clones, some missing. Seen here are 90,000 or so clones, over 70% observed once, and the top ten hold over 2%. On this clone itself: The antigen remains unidentified.

Germline V gene data show CDR1 as MDHEN and CDR2 as SYDVKM. This CDR3 has 16 residues. The trim removed 3 bases at V and 1 base at J, leaving 9 bases unmatched. This TCR was recovered from a boy between 5 and 17 years old in good health and CMV-seronegative. Sequencing used PBMCs. V usage is TRBV28 and J usage is TRBJ2-7; 7 bases agree with TRBD1. CDR3 DNA sequence: TGTGCCAGCAGTTTCCCTTCCCCGACAGGGTCCTACGAGCAGTACTTC. Amino acid sequence: CASSFPSPTGSYEQYF. The whole variable domain, filled in from reference TRBV28 and TRBJ2-7, reads DVKVTQSSRYLVKRTGEKVFLECVQDMDHENMFWYRQDPGLGLRLIYFSYDVKMKEKGDIPEGYSVSREKKERFSLILESASTNQTSMYLCASSFPSPTGSYEQYFGPGTRLTVT.